This TCR beta chain was sequenced during a study of shared clonotypes between healthy human individuals. Method: immunoSEQ multiplex PCR; TCRdb's copy keeps in-frame clones and lacks some. The data contain around 2,000,000 clones, roughly 91% of them seen just once; the ten biggest clones take up roughly 1.8%. CD8 cells classed as naive were CD45RO-negative and positively selected for CCR7, excluding terminally differentiated effector memory CD45RA+ cells. This clone was seen a single time. Germline-derived CDR1 and CDR2 are SGHTA and FQGNSA. The CDR3 extends over 16 amino acids. The J segment lost 2 bases and the V segment lost 5 bases, leaving 9 bases of the junction unmatched.

J is TRBJ2-7 and V is TRBV7-2, with 10 bases matching TRBD1. The TCR sequence derives from a man aged 18 to 30 in good health. Some clones in this sample may be carry-over from other donors' samples. The specimen sequenced was naive CD8+ T cells from PBMCs. For the CDR3, the DNA is TGTGCCAGCAGCACAAGACAGGGGGCGAGTCCCTACGAGCAGTACTTC. Encoded protein: CASSTRQGASPYEQYF. Full variable domain (outside the CDR3, taken from reference TRBV7-2 and TRBJ2-7): GAGVSQSPSNKVTEKGKDVELRCDPISGHTALYWYRQSLGQGLEFLIYFQGNSAPDKSGLPSDRFSAERTGGSVSTLTIQRTQQEDSAVYLCASSTRQGASPYEQYFGPGTRLTVT.